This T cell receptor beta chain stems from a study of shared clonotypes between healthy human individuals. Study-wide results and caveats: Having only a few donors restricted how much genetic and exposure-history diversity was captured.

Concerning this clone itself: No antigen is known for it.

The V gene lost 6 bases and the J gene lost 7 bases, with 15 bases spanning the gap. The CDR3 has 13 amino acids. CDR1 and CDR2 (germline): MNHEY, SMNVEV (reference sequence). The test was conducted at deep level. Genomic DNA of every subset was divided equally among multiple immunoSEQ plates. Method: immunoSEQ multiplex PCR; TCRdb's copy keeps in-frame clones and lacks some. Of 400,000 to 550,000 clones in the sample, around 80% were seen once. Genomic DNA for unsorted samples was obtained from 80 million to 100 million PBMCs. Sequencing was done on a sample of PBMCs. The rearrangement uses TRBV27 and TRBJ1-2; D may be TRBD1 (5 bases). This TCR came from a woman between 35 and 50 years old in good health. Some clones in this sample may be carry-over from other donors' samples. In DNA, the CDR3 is TGTGCCAGCAGCCCCAGGGAGGGATTTGGCTACACCTTC. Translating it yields CASSPREGFGYTF.